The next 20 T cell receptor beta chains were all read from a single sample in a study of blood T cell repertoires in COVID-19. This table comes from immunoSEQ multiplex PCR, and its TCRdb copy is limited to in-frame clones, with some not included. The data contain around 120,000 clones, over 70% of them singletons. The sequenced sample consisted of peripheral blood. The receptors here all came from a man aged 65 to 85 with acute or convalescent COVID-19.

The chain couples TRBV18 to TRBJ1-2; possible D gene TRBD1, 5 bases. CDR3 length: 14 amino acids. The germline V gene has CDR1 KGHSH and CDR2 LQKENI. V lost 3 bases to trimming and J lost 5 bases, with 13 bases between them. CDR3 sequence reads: CASSPGTEGYGYTF. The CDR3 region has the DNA TGTGCCAGCTCACCTGGGACTGAGGGGTATGGCTACACCTTC.

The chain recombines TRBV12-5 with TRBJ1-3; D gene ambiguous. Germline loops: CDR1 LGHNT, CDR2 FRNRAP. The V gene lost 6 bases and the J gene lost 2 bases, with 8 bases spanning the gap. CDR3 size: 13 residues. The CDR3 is CASGREPGNTIYF. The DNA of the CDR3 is TGTGCTAGTGGCCGGGAACCTGGAAACACCATATATTTT. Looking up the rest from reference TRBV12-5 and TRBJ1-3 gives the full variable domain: DARVTQTPRHKVTEMGQEVTMRCQPILGHNTVFWYRQTMMQGLELLAYFRNRAPLDDSGMPKDRFSAEMPDATLATLKIQPSEPRDSAVYFCASGREPGNTIYFGEGSWLTVV.

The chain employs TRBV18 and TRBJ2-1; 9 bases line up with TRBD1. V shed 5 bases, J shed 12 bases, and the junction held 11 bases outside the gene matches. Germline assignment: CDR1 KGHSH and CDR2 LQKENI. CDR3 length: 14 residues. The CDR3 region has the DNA TGTGCCAGCTCAATCGGACAGGGGTACCCCTTGCAGTTCTTC. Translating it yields CASSIGQGYPLQFF.

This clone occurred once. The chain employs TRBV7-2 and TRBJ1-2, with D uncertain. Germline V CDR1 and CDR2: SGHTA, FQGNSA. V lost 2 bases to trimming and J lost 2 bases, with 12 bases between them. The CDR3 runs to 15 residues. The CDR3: CASSLSSGRNYGYTF. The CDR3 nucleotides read TGTGCCAGCAGCTTATCCTCAGGCAGAAACTATGGCTACACCTTC.

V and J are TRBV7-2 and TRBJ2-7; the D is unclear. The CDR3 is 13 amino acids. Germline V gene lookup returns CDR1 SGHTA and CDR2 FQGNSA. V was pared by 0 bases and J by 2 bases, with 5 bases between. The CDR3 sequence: CASSLATAYEQYF. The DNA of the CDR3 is TGTGCCAGCAGCTTAGCTACGGCCTACGAGCAGTACTTC.

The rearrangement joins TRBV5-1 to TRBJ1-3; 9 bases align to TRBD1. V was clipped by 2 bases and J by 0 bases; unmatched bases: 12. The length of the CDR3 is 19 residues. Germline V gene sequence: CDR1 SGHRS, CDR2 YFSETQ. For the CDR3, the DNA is TGCGCCAGCAGCTTTCTCCCTTGGGACAGGGTGCTCTCTGGAAACACCATATATTTT. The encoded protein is CASSFLPWDRVLSGNTIYF. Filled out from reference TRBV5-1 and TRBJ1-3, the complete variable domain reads KAGVTQTPRYLIKTRGQQVTLSCSPISGHRSVSWYQQTPGQGLQFLFEYFSETQRNKGNFPGRFSGRQFSNSRSEMNVSTLELGDSALYLCASSFLPWDRVLSGNTIYFGEGSWLTVV.

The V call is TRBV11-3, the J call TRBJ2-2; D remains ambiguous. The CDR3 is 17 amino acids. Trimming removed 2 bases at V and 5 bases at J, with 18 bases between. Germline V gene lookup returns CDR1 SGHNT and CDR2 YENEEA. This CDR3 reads CASSLKPLGARTGELFF. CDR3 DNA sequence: TGTGCCAGCAGCTTAAAACCATTAGGAGCCCGGACCGGGGAGCTGTTTTTT.

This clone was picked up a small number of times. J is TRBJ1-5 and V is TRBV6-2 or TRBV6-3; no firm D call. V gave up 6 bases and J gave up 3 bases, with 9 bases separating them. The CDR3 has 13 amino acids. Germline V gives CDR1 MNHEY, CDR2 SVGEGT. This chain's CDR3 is CASSPRVNQPQHF. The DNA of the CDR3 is TGTGCCAGCAGCCCTCGGGTCAATCAGCCCCAGCATTTT.

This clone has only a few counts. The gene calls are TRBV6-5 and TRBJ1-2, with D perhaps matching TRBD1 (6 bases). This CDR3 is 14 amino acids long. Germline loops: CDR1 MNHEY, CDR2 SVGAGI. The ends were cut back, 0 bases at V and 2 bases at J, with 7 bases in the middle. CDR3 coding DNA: TGTGCCAGCAGTTACTCCGGGACAAACTATGGCTACACCTTC. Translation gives CASSYSGTNYGYTF.

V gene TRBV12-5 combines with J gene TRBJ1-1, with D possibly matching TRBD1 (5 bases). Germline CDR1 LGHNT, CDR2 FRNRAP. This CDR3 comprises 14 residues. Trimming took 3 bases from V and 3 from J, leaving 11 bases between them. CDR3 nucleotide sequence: TGTGCTAGTGGTTTTGCGGGGGGGGACACTGAAGCTTTCTTT. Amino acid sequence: CASGFAGGDTEAFF.

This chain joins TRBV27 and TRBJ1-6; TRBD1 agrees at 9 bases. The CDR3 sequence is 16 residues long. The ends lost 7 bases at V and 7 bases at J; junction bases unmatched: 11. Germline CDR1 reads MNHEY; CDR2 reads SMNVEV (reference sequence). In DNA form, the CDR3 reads TGTGCCAGCACCACGGGCGGGACAGGGAAAAATTCACCCCTCCACTTT. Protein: CASTTGGTGKNSPLHF.

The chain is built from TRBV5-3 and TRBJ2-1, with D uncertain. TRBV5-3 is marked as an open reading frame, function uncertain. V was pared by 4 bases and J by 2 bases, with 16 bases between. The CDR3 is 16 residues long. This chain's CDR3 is CARSPRTFTAYNEQFF. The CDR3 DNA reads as TGTGCCAGAAGCCCAAGAACTTTTACCGCCTACAATGAGCAGTTCTTC.

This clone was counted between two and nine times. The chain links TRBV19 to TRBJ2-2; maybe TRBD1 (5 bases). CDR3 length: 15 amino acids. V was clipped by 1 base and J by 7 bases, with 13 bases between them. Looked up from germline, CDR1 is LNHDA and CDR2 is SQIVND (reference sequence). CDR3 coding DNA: TGTGCCAGTAGTATAGGGTTGACAGCGCTCGGGGAGCTGTTTTTT. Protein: CASSIGLTALGELFF.

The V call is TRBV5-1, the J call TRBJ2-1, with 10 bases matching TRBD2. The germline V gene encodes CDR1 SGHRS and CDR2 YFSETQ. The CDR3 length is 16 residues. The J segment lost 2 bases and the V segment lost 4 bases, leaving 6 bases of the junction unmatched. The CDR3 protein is CASSRLAGGPYNEQFF. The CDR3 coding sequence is TGCGCCAGCAGCCGCTTAGCGGGGGGACCCTACAATGAGCAGTTCTTC.

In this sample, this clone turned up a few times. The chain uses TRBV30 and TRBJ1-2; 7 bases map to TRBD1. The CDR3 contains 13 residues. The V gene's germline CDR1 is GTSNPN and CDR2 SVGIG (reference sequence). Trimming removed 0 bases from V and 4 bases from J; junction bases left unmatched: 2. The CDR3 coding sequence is TGTGCCTGGAGTGTACCAGGGGGCTATGGCTACACCTTC. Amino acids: CAWSVPGGYGYTF.

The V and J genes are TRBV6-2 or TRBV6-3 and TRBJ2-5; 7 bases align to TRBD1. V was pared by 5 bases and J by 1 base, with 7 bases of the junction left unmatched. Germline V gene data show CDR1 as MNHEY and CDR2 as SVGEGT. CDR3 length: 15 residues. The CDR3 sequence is CASSNPGQPQETQYF. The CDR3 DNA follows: TGTGCCAGCAGTAACCCGGGACAGCCCCAAGAGACCCAGTACTTC.

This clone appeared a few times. CDR3 residues: CASGLRGEETQYF. In nucleotides, the CDR3 is TGTGCTAGTGGTTTGCGAGGAGAAGAGACCCAGTACTTC. The gene calls are TRBV12-5 and TRBJ2-5; unclear D gene. V lost 2 bases and J lost 3, with 7 bases in between. Germline-derived CDR1 and CDR2 are LGHNT and FRNRAP. CDR3 length equals 13 residues.

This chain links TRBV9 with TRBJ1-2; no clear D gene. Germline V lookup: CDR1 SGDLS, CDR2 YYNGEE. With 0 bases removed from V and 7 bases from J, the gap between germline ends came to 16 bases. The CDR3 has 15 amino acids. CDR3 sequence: CASSVDWRPNGGYTF. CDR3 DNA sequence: TGTGCCAGCAGCGTAGATTGGAGACCAAACGGTGGCTACACCTTC.

The CDR3 bases are TGTGCCACCAGTGATTTGCTTGGAGGGAGTGACACTGAAGCTTTCTTT. Its translation: CATSDLLGGSDTEAFF. V usage is TRBV24-1 and J usage is TRBJ1-1; D not resolved. With 0 bases removed from V and 3 bases from J, the gap between germline ends came to 13 bases. This CDR3 has 16 amino acids. Germline V lookup: CDR1 KGHDR, CDR2 SFDVKD.

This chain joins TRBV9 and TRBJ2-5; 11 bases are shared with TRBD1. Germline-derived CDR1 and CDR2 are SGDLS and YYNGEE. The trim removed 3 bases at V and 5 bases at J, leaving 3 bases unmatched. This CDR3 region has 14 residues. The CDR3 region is CASSGTGGWETQYF. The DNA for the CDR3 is TGTGCCAGCAGCGGGACAGGGGGCTGGGAGACCCAGTACTTC.